One sample yielded the 28 T cell receptor beta chains listed below, sequenced in a study of CD8 T cells in acute hepatitis C reinfection listed by TCRdb under 2021. The time point label for this specimen denotes: naive CD8 control sorted from an acute-time-point sample. The receptor library was made with the immunoSEQ multiplex PCR assay. TCRdb retrieved this table from immuneACCESS and kept in-frame rearrangements only. Not all clones are present; in checked studies, unresolved V genes account for under half, and no reason is known for the remainder. The sample records tens of thousands of clones, about 87% of which are singletons. The ten largest clones add up to roughly 0.51% of the sample. The sample was naive CD8+ T cells from PBMCs. The cell subset or site label for this specimen denotes: sorted total naive CD45RO-negative CD8+ T cells. Receptors originate from a man aged 30 to 39 with chronic hepatitis C.

This chain uses TRBV9 with TRBJ2-1, with no clear D. The V end lost 4 bases, the J end lost 4 bases, and 15 bases lay between the germline ends. This CDR3 is 15 amino acids long. Per germline, CDR1 SGDLS and CDR2 YYNGEE. CDR3 nucleotide sequence: TGTGCCAGCAGCTCAGGTTCCGGGCCGTACAATGAGCAGTTCTTC. It encodes CASSSGSGPYNEQFF.

The chain recombines TRBV27 with TRBJ2-7, with TRBD2 matching 9 bases. Per the germline V gene, CDR1 is MNHEY and CDR2 is SMNVEV (reference sequence). The length of the CDR3 is 14 residues. V was clipped by 2 bases and J by 6 bases; unmatched bases: 5. This chain's CDR3 is CASSLRRGGGEQYF. CDR3 sequence (DNA): TGTGCCAGCAGTTTACGGCGGGGGGGCGGCGAGCAGTACTTC.

The rearrangement joins TRBV10-3 to TRBJ1-2; D is unclear. Trimming shortened V by 3 bases and J by 2 bases, and 10 bases separated the two germline ends. This CDR3 is built from 14 residues. Germline values: CDR1 ENHRY, CDR2 SYGVKD. The CDR3 coding sequence is TGTGCCATCAGTGATCGGGGAGGCAACTATGGCTACACCTTC. Translation gives CAISDRGGNYGYTF.

J is TRBJ1-3 and V is TRBV10-3, with TRBD1 matching 7 bases. This CDR3 has 15 amino acids. The germline V gene encodes CDR1 ENHRY and CDR2 SYGVKD. Germline trimming cut 7 bases from V and 0 bases from J; bases unmatched to any gene: 6. In nucleotides, the CDR3 is TGTGCCATCATGTACGGGACAGTCTCTGGAAACACCATATATTTT. It codes for CAIMYGTVSGNTIYF.

V is TRBV7-9 and J is TRBJ1-2, with 7 bases identical to TRBD1. The CDR3 spans 16 residues. Germline V CDR1 and CDR2: SEHNR, FQNEAQ (reference sequence). V gave up 0 bases and J gave up 4 bases; unmatched junction bases: 8. The CDR3 DNA reads TGTGCCAGCAGCTTAGCCAGGAGACAGGGTATCTATGGCTACACCTTC. It codes for CASSLARRQGIYGYTF.

This chain joins TRBV19 and TRBJ1-5; D might be TRBD1 (5 bases). This CDR3 region has 12 residues. Germline V gene sequence: CDR1 LNHDA, CDR2 SQIVND (reference sequence). Trimming took off 9 bases at V and 3 bases at J, with 9 bases between the two ends. CDR3 amino acids: CASWDFNQPQHF. For the CDR3, the DNA is TGTGCCAGCTGGGACTTCAATCAGCCCCAGCATTTT.

This chain joins TRBV13 and TRBJ1-2; the match to TRBD1 covers 7 bases. The CDR3 has 15 residues. The J segment lost 4 bases and the V segment lost 4 bases, leaving 9 bases of the junction unmatched. Germline V gene sequence: CDR1 PRHDT, CDR2 FYEKMQ (reference sequence). The CDR3 coding sequence is TGTGCCAGCAGCTCCGCCCGGACAGGAACCTATGGCTACACCTTC. Translation gives CASSSARTGTYGYTF.

CDR3 sequence: CASLFRGYTF. The CDR3 nucleotides read TGTGCCAGCCTTTTTCGTGGCTACACCTTC. The chain uses TRBV6-5 and TRBJ1-2, with D unresolved. Germline V gene data show CDR1 as MNHEY and CDR2 as SVGAGI. The CDR3 length is 10 residues. Trimming removed 8 bases from V and 7 bases from J, with 8 bases in between.

The gene calls are TRBV19 and TRBJ1-1; perhaps TRBD1 as D (5 bases). The CDR3 covers 15 residues. Germline CDR1 and CDR2: LNHDA and SQIVND (reference sequence). Trimming cost V 3 bases and J 7 bases, with 18 bases left between them. The CDR3 DNA reads as TGTGCCAGTAGTATGGCCCGGGTTGGGGGTGATGAAGCTTTCTTT. Encoded protein: CASSMARVGGDEAFF.

This chain connects TRBV7-9 to TRBJ2-1; D not resolved. CDR3 length: 13 amino acids. CDR1 SEHNR and CDR2 FQNEAQ come from the germline V gene (reference sequence). Trimming shortened V by 2 bases and J by 8 bases, and 10 bases separated the two germline ends. Written as DNA, the CDR3 is TGTGCCAGCAGCTTATCTTCGGGCGATGAGCAGTTCTTC. Translated: CASSLSSGDEQFF.

Here the CDR3 DNA reads TGCGCCAGCAGCTTGACGGGGGCCTACGAGCAGTACTTC. Its protein product is CASSLTGAYEQYF. This sequence joins TRBV5-1 and TRBJ2-7; D perhaps matches TRBD2 (6 bases). Trimming removed 1 base from V and 2 bases from J, with 7 bases in between. This CDR3 contains 13 residues. CDR1 and CDR2 (germline): SGHRS, YFSETQ. The full variable domain, in which reference TRBV5-1 and TRBJ2-7 provide the parts outside the CDR3, is KAGVTQTPRYLIKTRGQQVTLSCSPISGHRSVSWYQQTPGQGLQFLFEYFSETQRNKGNFPGRFSGRQFSNSRSEMNVSTLELGDSALYLCASSLTGAYEQYFGPGTRLTVT.

CDR3 protein: CANSFSGEAYNEQFF. In DNA form, the CDR3 reads TGTGCCAACTCCTTTAGCGGGGAGGCCTACAATGAGCAGTTCTTC. This chain links TRBV10-3 with TRBJ2-1, with 8 bases matching TRBD2. Germline V gives CDR1 ENHRY, CDR2 SYGVKD. This CDR3 contains 15 residues. V trimming: 10 bases; J trimming: 2 bases; junction bases outside the gene matches: 10.

This chain joins TRBV9 and TRBJ2-4; 10 bases line up with TRBD1. J lost 8 bases, V lost 6 bases, and 8 bases had no gene match. Germline V gene data show CDR1 as SGDLS and CDR2 as YYNGEE. This CDR3 spans 14 amino acids. CDR3: CASTPGQGTHIQYF. In nucleotides, the CDR3 is TGTGCCAGCACACCGGGACAGGGGACGCACATTCAGTACTTC.

Details on this clone: The junction differs from germline at one of its ends, possibly a read error. The chain links TRBV2 to TRBJ2-1; no firm D call. The germline gives CDR1 SNHLY, CDR2 FYNNEI. The CDR3 length is 12 residues. CDR3: CSTDSGYNEQFF. In nucleotides, the CDR3 is TGCAGCACGGATTCAGGTTACAATGAGCAGTTCTTC. Filled out from reference TRBV2 and TRBJ2-1, the complete variable domain reads EPEVTQTPSHQVTQMGQEVILRCVPISNHLYFYWYRQILGQKVEFLVSFYNNEISEKSEIFDDQFSVERPDGSNFTLKIRSTKLEDSAMYFCSTDSGYNEQFFGPGTRLTVL.

This chain connects TRBV4-1 to TRBJ1-1; TRBD1 matches 11 bases. Germline CDR1 reads MGHRA; CDR2 reads YSYEKL. The junction had 3 bases not matched to a gene; V was cut back by 0 bases and J by 6 bases. This CDR3 contains 15 residues. The CDR3 loop reads CASSQEGQGASEAFF. The CDR3 coding sequence is TGCGCCAGCAGCCAAGAAGGACAGGGGGCGTCTGAAGCTTTCTTT.

The chain combines TRBV6-5 with TRBJ2-7, with 10 bases identical to TRBD2. The germline V gene has CDR1 MNHEY and CDR2 SVGAGI. The V and J ends lost 7 bases and 3 bases, in that order; junction bases with no gene match: 9. CDR3 length equals 15 residues. CDR3 amino acids: CASMVTGTSDYEQYF. The CDR3 DNA follows: TGTGCCAGCATGGTAACCGGGACTAGCGACTACGAGCAGTACTTC.

The chain uses TRBV4-1 and TRBJ1-5, with 8 bases that match TRBD1. Germline CDR1 reads MGHRA; CDR2 reads YSYEKL. V gave up 4 bases and J gave up 6 bases; unmatched junction bases: 8. There are 15 residues in the CDR3. CDR3 in DNA: TGCGCCAGCAGCCCACTCCGGGACAGGACTCAGCCCCAGCATTTT. This encodes CASSPLRDRTQPQHF.

This clone was counted only a few times. The chain carries TRBV6-1 and TRBJ2-2; the D gene is possibly TRBD2 (6 bases). Per the germline V gene, CDR1 is MNHNS and CDR2 is SASEGT. The V gene lost 8 bases and the J gene lost 7 bases, with 11 bases spanning the gap. The CDR3 covers 12 residues. The DNA for the CDR3 is TGTGCCAGCCTAGCGACCGGCGGGGAGCTGTTTTTT. It is translated as CASLATGGELFF.

V usage is TRBV9 and J usage is TRBJ2-1; no reliable D call. The CDR3 runs 15 residues. Between the trimmed V and J ends, which lost 3 bases and 6 bases, there was a span of 16 bases. CDR1 is SGDLS, CDR2 YYNGEE, per germline. CDR3 loop: CASSAASVGFNEQFF. In DNA form, the CDR3 reads TGTGCCAGCAGCGCAGCCAGCGTAGGCTTCAATGAGCAGTTCTTC.

This chain connects TRBV11-3 to TRBJ2-7; TRBD2 agrees at 7 bases. Germline CDR1 and CDR2: SGHNT and YENEEA. V dropped 3 bases and J dropped 3; count of bases not matched to a gene: 2. The CDR3 has 13 amino acids. The CDR3 DNA reads as TGTGCCAGCAGCTTGTGGGAGGGCTACGAGCAGTACTTC. It encodes CASSLWEGYEQYF.

The genes are TRBV2 and TRBJ2-2, with D tentatively TRBD1 (5 bases). The V end was cut by 4 bases, the J end by 6 bases, with 18 bases between. Germline CDR1 and CDR2: SNHLY and FYNNEI. The CDR3 loop spans 16 amino acids. CDR3 protein: CASSGPGAGRAGELFF. Written as DNA, the CDR3 is TGTGCCAGCAGTGGCCCTGGGGCAGGGCGCGCCGGGGAGCTGTTTTTT.

The CDR3 DNA is TGTGCCAGTAACCCGGGTGGGGTATACAATGAGCAGTTCTTC. Residues: CASNPGGVYNEQFF. The chain joins TRBV19 to TRBJ2-1; D is uncertain. V was clipped by 7 bases and J by 4 bases, with 14 bases between them. The CDR3 spans 14 residues. Germline values: CDR1 LNHDA, CDR2 SQIVND (reference sequence).

The V gene is TRBV19, the J gene TRBJ2-1, with D hard to call. The germline gives CDR1 LNHDA, CDR2 SQIVND (reference sequence). Trimming removed 5 bases from V and 4 bases from J, with 9 bases in between. CDR3 length: 13 amino acids. DNA of the CDR3: TGTGCCAGTAGTGTTGACTTATACAATGAGCAGTTCTTC. This gives the protein CASSVDLYNEQFF. Together with reference TRBV19 and TRBJ2-1, the CDR3 gives the full variable domain: DGGITQSPKYLFRKEGQNVTLSCEQNLNHDAMYWYRQDPGQGLRLIYYSQIVNDFQKGDIAEGYSVSREKKESFPLTVTSAQKNPTAFYLCASSVDLYNEQFFGPGTRLTVL.

Comments on this clone: Other DNA sequences from this sample encode an identical CDR3 as well. V usage is TRBV7-9 and J usage is TRBJ2-3; TRBD1 is a possible D gene (6 bases). V was clipped by 5 bases and J by 6 bases, with 21 bases between them. The germline V gene has CDR1 SEHNR and CDR2 FQNEAQ (reference sequence). The CDR3 runs to 16 residues. The CDR3 sequence: CASSPKWAPGADTQYF. Written as DNA, the CDR3 is TGTGCCAGCAGCCCGAAATGGGCACCAGGGGCCGATACGCAGTATTTT.

Concerning this clone: Other DNA sequences in this sample translate to the same CDR3. The gene calls are TRBV9 and TRBJ2-7, with TRBD1 matching over 9 bases. Trimming at V came to 2 bases and at J to 1 base, leaving 4 bases not matched to a gene. Germline CDR1 SGDLS, CDR2 YYNGEE. The CDR3 is 15 residues long. Written as DNA, the CDR3 is TGTGCCAGCAGCGTGGGGACAGGGATATCCTACGAGCAGTACTTC. Amino acid sequence: CASSVGTGISYEQYF.

This rearrangement joins TRBV5-1 to TRBJ2-1, with a possible D match to TRBD2 (5 bases). The germline gives CDR1 SGHRS, CDR2 YFSETQ. V lost 1 base and J lost 7, with 9 bases in between. This CDR3 contains 13 residues. CDR3 loop: CASSLTPGNEQFF. CDR3 in DNA: TGCGCCAGCAGCTTGACTCCGGGAAATGAGCAGTTCTTC.

V is TRBV10-2 and J is TRBJ1-1; 7 bases agree with TRBD1. The CDR3 extends over 13 amino acids. Germline assignment: CDR1 WSHSY and CDR2 SAAADI. J gave up 3 bases and V 2 bases, and 0 bases lay outside the gene matches. CDR3 protein: CASSERGHTEAFF. The CDR3 bases are TGCGCCAGCAGTGAGAGGGGGCACACTGAAGCTTTCTTT.

The J gene is TRBJ2-3, the V gene TRBV19; D perhaps matches TRBD1 (6 bases). The CDR3 spans 15 residues. The V end lost 1 base, the J end lost 3 bases, and 11 bases lay between the germline ends. Looked up from germline, CDR1 is LNHDA and CDR2 is SQIVND (reference sequence). The CDR3, as DNA: TGTGCCAGTAGTATAGGGCAGGGGTCTACAGATACGCAGTATTTT. Its translation: CASSIGQGSTDTQYF. Combining the CDR3 with reference TRBV19 and TRBJ2-3 gives the whole variable domain DGGITQSPKYLFRKEGQNVTLSCEQNLNHDAMYWYRQDPGQGLRLIYYSQIVNDFQKGDIAEGYSVSREKKESFPLTVTSAQKNPTAFYLCASSIGQGSTDTQYFGPGTRLTVL.